The rows below give T cell receptor beta chains drawn from one sample of a study of blood T cell repertoires in COVID-19. The table came from immunoSEQ multiplex PCR; TCRdb's copy has only in-frame clones and leaves some out. The sample comprises about 400,000 clones, 89% of which are singletons, and 1.7% rests with the top ten. The sample consisted of PBMCs or T cells enriched from blood (not recorded which). These receptors all stem from a woman aged 30 to 39 who had recovered from COVID-19. CDR3s include the opening cysteine and the closing phenylalanine or tryptophan. D genes are given only for firm matches. For some rows the clone size is stated as once, few or many, or as a class when expanded; others skip it.

J gene: TRBJ2-7; V gene: TRBV7-2; CDR3 length: 13; D gene: -; clone size: few; CDR3 protein: CASSPGLSYEQYF; CDR3 DNA: TGTGCCAGCAGCCCAGGACTGTCCTACGAGCAGTACTTC
J gene: TRBJ2-7; V gene: TRBV5-1; CDR3 length: 16; D gene: TRBD1; clone size: -; CDR3 protein: CASSSGQPLFSYEQYF; CDR3 DNA: TGCGCCAGCAGCTCGGGACAGCCACTATTCTCCTACGAGCAGTACTTC
J gene: TRBJ2-7; V gene: TRBV6-5; CDR3 length: 15; D gene: -; clone size: -; CDR3 protein: CASSPEPGLSYEQYF; CDR3 DNA: TGTGCCAGCAGCCCCGAACCGGGACTTTCCTACGAGCAGTACTTC
J gene: TRBJ1-5; V gene: TRBV30; CDR3 length: 13; D gene: -; clone size: -; CDR3 protein: CAWSLEGSQPQHF; CDR3 DNA: TGTGCCTGGAGTTTGGAGGGCAGCCAGCCCCAGCATTTT
J gene: TRBJ1-2; V gene: TRBV12-5; CDR3 length: 13; D gene: -; clone size: -; CDR3 protein: CASGLPRQEGYTF; CDR3 DNA: TGTGCTAGTGGTTTGCCACGACAGGAAGGCTACACCTTC
J gene: TRBJ1-2; V gene: TRBV4-3; CDR3 length: 14; D gene: -; clone size: -; CDR3 protein: CASSHQGGDYGYTF; CDR3 DNA: TGCGCCAGCAGCCATCAGGGTGGGGACTATGGCTACACCTTC
J gene: TRBJ1-4; V gene: TRBV14; CDR3 length: 14; D gene: -; clone size: -; CDR3 protein: CASTIGGSNEKLFF; CDR3 DNA: TGTGCCAGCACCATAGGAGGGTCGAATGAAAAACTGTTTTTT
J gene: TRBJ1-5; V gene: TRBV11-2; CDR3 length: 15; D gene: -; clone size: -; CDR3 protein: CASSLAQDSNQPQHF; CDR3 DNA: TGTGCCAGCAGCTTAGCACAGGATAGCAATCAGCCCCAGCATTTT
J gene: TRBJ2-1; V gene: TRBV12-3/TRBV12-4; CDR3 length: 13; D gene: TRBD1; clone size: -; CDR3 protein: CASRATGLNEQFF; CDR3 DNA: TGTGCCAGCAGAGCGACAGGGCTCAATGAGCAGTTCTTC
J gene: TRBJ2-3; V gene: TRBV7-9; CDR3 length: 14; D gene: -; clone size: -; CDR3 protein: CASSSQISTDTQYF; CDR3 DNA: TGTGCCAGCAGCTCACAGATTAGCACAGATACGCAGTATTTT
J gene: TRBJ1-6; V gene: TRBV5-6; CDR3 length: 15; D gene: -; clone size: -; CDR3 protein: CASRRGGRGYSPLHF; CDR3 DNA: TGTGCCAGCCGCCGGGGGGGGCGGGGGTATTCACCCCTCCACTTT
J gene: TRBJ1-2; V gene: TRBV6-2/TRBV6-3; CDR3 length: 16; D gene: TRBD1; clone size: -; CDR3 protein: CASSAGLQGANYGYTF; CDR3 DNA: TGTGCCAGCAGTGCGGGCCTCCAGGGGGCGAACTATGGCTACACCTTC
J gene: TRBJ2-7; V gene: TRBV4-1; CDR3 length: 15; D gene: TRBD1; clone size: few; CDR3 protein: CASSYGQGGFYEQYF; CDR3 DNA: TGCGCCAGCAGCTACGGACAGGGGGGTTTCTACGAGCAGTACTTC
J gene: TRBJ2-2; V gene: TRBV6-1; CDR3 length: 15; D gene: -; clone size: -; CDR3 protein: CASSDVGSNTGELFF; CDR3 DNA: TGTGCCAGCAGTGATGTGGGCTCTAACACCGGGGAGCTGTTTTTT
J gene: TRBJ2-1; V gene: TRBV4-2; CDR3 length: 15; D gene: -; clone size: -; CDR3 protein: CASSQGGGQYNEQFF; CDR3 DNA: TGTGCCAGCAGCCAGGGCGGGGGCCAATACAATGAGCAGTTCTTC
J gene: TRBJ2-2; V gene: TRBV12-5; CDR3 length: 20; D gene: TRBD2; clone size: few; CDR3 protein: CASGLWSSGRAGFSTGELFF; CDR3 DNA: TGTGCTAGTGGTTTGTGGTCTAGCGGGAGGGCCGGGTTTTCGACCGGGGAGCTGTTTTTT
J gene: TRBJ2-1; V gene: TRBV10-1; CDR3 length: 14; D gene: -; clone size: few; CDR3 protein: CASSWRATYNEQFF; CDR3 DNA: TGCGCCAGCAGCTGGAGGGCGACCTACAATGAGCAGTTCTTC
J gene: TRBJ2-1; V gene: TRBV20-1; CDR3 length: 14; D gene: -; clone size: -; CDR3 protein: CSASTAPQLNEQFF; CDR3 DNA: TGCAGTGCTAGTACCGCCCCACAGTTAAATGAGCAGTTCTTC
J gene: TRBJ1-1; V gene: TRBV30; CDR3 length: 12; D gene: -; clone size: -; CDR3 protein: CAWIGESPGAFF; CDR3 DNA: TGTGCCTGGATAGGAGAGTCGCCCGGAGCTTTCTTT
J gene: TRBJ1-2; V gene: TRBV2; CDR3 length: 16; D gene: -; clone size: -; CDR3 protein: CASSEALLGAGYGYTF; CDR3 DNA: TGTGCCAGCAGTGAAGCGCTTCTGGGGGCCGGCTATGGCTACACCTTC
J gene: TRBJ2-1; V gene: TRBV9; CDR3 length: 16; D gene: TRBD2; clone size: -; CDR3 protein: CASSVSFSGGSPEQFF; CDR3 DNA: TGTGCCAGCAGCGTAAGTTTTAGCGGGGGGTCACCTGAGCAGTTCTTC
J gene: TRBJ2-2; V gene: TRBV4-2; CDR3 length: 20; D gene: TRBD1; clone size: -; CDR3 protein: CASSQVRTGTGESNTGELFF; CDR3 DNA: TGTGCCAGCAGCCAAGTCAGGACCGGGACAGGGGAATCGAACACCGGGGAGCTGTTTTTT
J gene: TRBJ1-5; V gene: TRBV29-1; CDR3 length: 12; D gene: TRBD1; clone size: once; CDR3 protein: CPGQGGFQPQHF; CDR3 DNA: TGCCCCGGACAGGGGGGTTTTCAGCCCCAGCATTTT
J gene: TRBJ1-6; V gene: TRBV4-3; CDR3 length: 13; D gene: -; clone size: -; CDR3 protein: CASSQDLDSPLHF; CDR3 DNA: TGCGCCAGCAGCCAAGATTTAGATTCACCCCTCCACTTT